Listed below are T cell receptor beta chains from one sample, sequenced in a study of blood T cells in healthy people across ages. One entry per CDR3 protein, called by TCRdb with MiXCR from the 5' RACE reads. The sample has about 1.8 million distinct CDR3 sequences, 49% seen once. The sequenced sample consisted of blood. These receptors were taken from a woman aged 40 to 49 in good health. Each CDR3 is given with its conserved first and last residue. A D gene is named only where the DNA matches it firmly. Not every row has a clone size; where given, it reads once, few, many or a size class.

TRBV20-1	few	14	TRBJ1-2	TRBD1	TGCAGTGCTAGTCGGAGGACAGGGATACGTGGCTACACCTTC	CSASRRTGIRGYTF
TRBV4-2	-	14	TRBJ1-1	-	TGTGCCAGCAGCGAAGGCGGGGGTAGCACTGAAGCTTTCTTT	CASSEGGGSTEAFF
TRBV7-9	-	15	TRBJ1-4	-	TGTGCCAGCAGCCCCCCTCGGGGGGGTAATGAAAAACTGTTTTTT	CASSPPRGGNEKLFF
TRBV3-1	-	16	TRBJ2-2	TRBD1	TGTGCCAGCAGCCAAGGACAGGGGATCGGAACCGGGGAGCTGTTTTTT	CASSQGQGIGTGELFF
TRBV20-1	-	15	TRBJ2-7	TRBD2	TGCAGTGCAATCCCCCTTAGCGGGGGGGCCCCCGAGCAGTACTTC	CSAIPLSGGAPEQYF
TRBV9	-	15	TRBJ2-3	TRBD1	TGTGCCAGCAGCGTAGCGGGGACAGAATCAGATACGCAGTATTTT	CASSVAGTESDTQYF
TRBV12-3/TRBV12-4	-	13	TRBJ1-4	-	TGTGCCAGCAGCCCCGAAGTGAGGGGAAAACTGTTTTTT	CASSPEVRGKLFF
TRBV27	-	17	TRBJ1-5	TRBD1	TGTGCCAGCAGGATCCGAGGGACAGGGGTTGGCAATCAGCCCCAGCATTTT	CASRIRGTGVGNQPQHF
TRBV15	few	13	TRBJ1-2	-	TGTGCCACCAGCACTACGTCTAACTATGGCTACACCTTC	CATSTTSNYGYTF
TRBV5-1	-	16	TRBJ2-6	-	TGCGCCAGCAGCCCATACTTCCCGGGAGGGGCCAACGTCCTGACTTTC	CASSPYFPGGANVLTF
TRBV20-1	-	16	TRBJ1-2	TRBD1	TGCAGTGCTAGACCGGGAGGACAGGGGGGAAACTATGGCTACACCTTC	CSARPGGQGGNYGYTF
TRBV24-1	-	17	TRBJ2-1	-	TGTGCCACCAGTGATTCGCTGGGTGTGGGTCCTAACAATGAGCAGTTCTTC	CATSDSLGVGPNNEQFF
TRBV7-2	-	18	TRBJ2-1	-	TGTGCCAGCAGCTTAAGGGGAGGGGGGGGGCTCTCCTACAATGAGCAGTTCTTC	CASSLRGGGGLSYNEQFF
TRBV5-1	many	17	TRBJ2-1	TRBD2	TGCGCCAGCAGCCTTGGACTAGCGGGGGGGCCAATCAATGAGCAGTTCTTC	CASSLGLAGGPINEQFF
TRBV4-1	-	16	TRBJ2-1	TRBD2	TGCGCCAGCAGCCAAGACTTGGCGGGGGGATTCGAGACCCAGTTCTTC	CASSQDLAGGFETQFF
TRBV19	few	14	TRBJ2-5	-	TGTGCCAGTAGTATGGGGGGACACCAAGAGACCCAGTACTTC	CASSMGGHQETQYF
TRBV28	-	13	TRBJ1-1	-	TGTGCCAGCAGTCTCGACAGGTTCGGTGAAGCTTTCTTT	CASSLDRFGEAFF
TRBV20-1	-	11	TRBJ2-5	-	TGCAGTGCTGCCCAACCGGGGACCCAGTACTTC	CSAAQPGTQYF
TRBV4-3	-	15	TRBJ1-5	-	TGCGCCAGCAGCCAAGAATGGTCGGGGGGGCAGCCCCAGCATTTT	CASSQEWSGGQPQHF
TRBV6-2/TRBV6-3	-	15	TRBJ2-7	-	TGTGCCAGCAGTTACGGGGGTCTTAGCTCCTACGAGCAGTACTTC	CASSYGGLSSYEQYF
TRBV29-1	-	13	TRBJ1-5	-	TGCAGCGTTGCCCGGGACGGCAATCAGCCCCAGCATTTT	CSVARDGNQPQHF
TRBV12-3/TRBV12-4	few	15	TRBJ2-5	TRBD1	TGTGCCAGCAGTCCAGGGGACAGGGTATGGGAGACCCAGTACTTC	CASSPGDRVWETQYF
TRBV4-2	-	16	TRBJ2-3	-	TGTGCCGGCAGCCAACGACCAGGGACTAGCACAGATACGCAGTATTTT	CAGSQRPGTSTDTQYF
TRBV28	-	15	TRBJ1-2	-	TGTGCCAGCAGTTTGACGAACGAGGGGAACTATGGCTACACCTTC	CASSLTNEGNYGYTF
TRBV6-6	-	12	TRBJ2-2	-	TGTGCCAGCAGTATGGACAGCGGGGAGCTGTTTTTT	CASSMDSGELFF
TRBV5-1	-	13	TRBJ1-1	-	TGCGCCAGCAGCTTACAAGGAGACAGGGAAGCTTTCTTT	CASSLQGDREAFF
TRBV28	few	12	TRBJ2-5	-	TGTGCCAGCAGTTTTGAGCGGAATGAGCAGTACTTC	CASSFERNEQYF
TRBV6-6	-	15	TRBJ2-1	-	TGTGCCAGCAGTTACCCCAGGACAGTTCCGGGTGAGCAGTTCTTC	CASSYPRTVPGEQFF
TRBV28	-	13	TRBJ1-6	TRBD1	TGTGCCAGCAGTTTACGGACAGGGACACCCCTCCACTTT	CASSLRTGTPLHF
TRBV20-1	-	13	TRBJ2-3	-	TGCAGTGCTAGTTTAGGGGGCACAGATACGCAGTATTTT	CSASLGGTDTQYF
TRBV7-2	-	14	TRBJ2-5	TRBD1	TGTGCCAGCAGCGGGGGACAGTCGGTGGAGACCCAGTACTTC	CASSGGQSVETQYF
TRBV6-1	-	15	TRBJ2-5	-	TGTGCCAGCAGTCCAAGCCAAGGGGCAGCAGAGACCCAGTACTTC	CASSPSQGAAETQYF
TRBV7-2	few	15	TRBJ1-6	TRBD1	TGTGCCATCCCCGGGACAGGGGGTCAAAATTCACCCCTCCACTTT	CAIPGTGGQNSPLHF
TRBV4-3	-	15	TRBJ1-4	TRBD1	TGCGCCAGCAGCCAAGGACAGGGGGCTTGGGAAAAACTGTTTTTT	CASSQGQGAWEKLFF
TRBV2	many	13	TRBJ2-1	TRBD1	TGTGCCAGCTCCTGGGACAGGTGGAATGAGCAGTTCTTC	CASSWDRWNEQFF
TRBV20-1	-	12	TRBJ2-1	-	TGCAGCCCGAGGCAGTCATACAATGAGCAGTTCTTC	CSPRQSYNEQFF
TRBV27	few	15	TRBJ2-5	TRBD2	TGTGCCAGCAGGCGACTAGCGGGGTGGGGAGAGACCCAGTACTTC	CASRRLAGWGETQYF
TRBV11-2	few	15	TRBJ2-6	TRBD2	TGTGCCAGCAGAGGCGGGAGCTCTGGGGCCAACGTCCTGACTTTC	CASRGGSSGANVLTF
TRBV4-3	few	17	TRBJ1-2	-	TGCGCCAGCAGCCAAGATAGGAACGAGAACAGAAACTATGGCTACACCTTC	CASSQDRNENRNYGYTF
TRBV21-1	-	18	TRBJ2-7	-	TGTGCCAGTTGCCACGGGACAGGGAAAAGAATTCCCTACTACGAGCAGTACTTC	CASCHGTGKRIPYYEQYF